The clone carrying this TCR beta chain showed up many times. Its antigen is unknown. This record comes from a study of T cell repertoires in cytomegalovirus infection. Study at large: CMV infection plus the matching HLA type was flagged by public TCR beta signatures. Study-level findings and limits: CMV-specific TCR beta clonotypes restricted by HLA-C dominated the ex vivo response. Public TCR beta family frequency separated CMV-and-HLA carriers, including in an independent cohort.

The V and J ends lost 5 bases and 0 bases, in that order; junction bases with no gene match: 7. This CDR3 has 17 amino acids. One entry per CDR3 protein results from TCRdb running MiXCR on the reads. Of 200,000 to 250,000 distinct CDR3 sequences in the sample, over 20% were seen once. The V gene is TRBV12-3 or TRBV12-4, the J gene TRBJ1-5, with 10 bases matching TRBD1. This sequence originates from a human donor in good health (CMV status not recorded). Some clones in this sample may be carry-over from other donors' samples. The specimen sequenced was CD8+ T cells from PBMCs. The CDR3 nucleotides read TGTGCCAGCAGTCCGGGACAGGGGCAAAATAGCAATCAGCCCCAGCATTTT. Translating it yields CASSPGQGQNSNQPQHF.